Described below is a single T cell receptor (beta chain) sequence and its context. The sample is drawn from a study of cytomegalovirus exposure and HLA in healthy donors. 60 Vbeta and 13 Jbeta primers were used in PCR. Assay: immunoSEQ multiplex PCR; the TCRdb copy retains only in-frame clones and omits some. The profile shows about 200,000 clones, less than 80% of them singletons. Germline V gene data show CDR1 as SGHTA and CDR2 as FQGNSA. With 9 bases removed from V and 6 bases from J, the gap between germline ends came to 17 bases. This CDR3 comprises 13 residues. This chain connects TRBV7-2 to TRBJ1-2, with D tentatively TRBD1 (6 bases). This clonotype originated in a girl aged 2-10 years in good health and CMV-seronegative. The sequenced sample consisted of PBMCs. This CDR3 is CASGRMGAHGYTF. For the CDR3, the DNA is TGTGCCAGTGGACGTATGGGGGCTCATGGCTACACCTTC.